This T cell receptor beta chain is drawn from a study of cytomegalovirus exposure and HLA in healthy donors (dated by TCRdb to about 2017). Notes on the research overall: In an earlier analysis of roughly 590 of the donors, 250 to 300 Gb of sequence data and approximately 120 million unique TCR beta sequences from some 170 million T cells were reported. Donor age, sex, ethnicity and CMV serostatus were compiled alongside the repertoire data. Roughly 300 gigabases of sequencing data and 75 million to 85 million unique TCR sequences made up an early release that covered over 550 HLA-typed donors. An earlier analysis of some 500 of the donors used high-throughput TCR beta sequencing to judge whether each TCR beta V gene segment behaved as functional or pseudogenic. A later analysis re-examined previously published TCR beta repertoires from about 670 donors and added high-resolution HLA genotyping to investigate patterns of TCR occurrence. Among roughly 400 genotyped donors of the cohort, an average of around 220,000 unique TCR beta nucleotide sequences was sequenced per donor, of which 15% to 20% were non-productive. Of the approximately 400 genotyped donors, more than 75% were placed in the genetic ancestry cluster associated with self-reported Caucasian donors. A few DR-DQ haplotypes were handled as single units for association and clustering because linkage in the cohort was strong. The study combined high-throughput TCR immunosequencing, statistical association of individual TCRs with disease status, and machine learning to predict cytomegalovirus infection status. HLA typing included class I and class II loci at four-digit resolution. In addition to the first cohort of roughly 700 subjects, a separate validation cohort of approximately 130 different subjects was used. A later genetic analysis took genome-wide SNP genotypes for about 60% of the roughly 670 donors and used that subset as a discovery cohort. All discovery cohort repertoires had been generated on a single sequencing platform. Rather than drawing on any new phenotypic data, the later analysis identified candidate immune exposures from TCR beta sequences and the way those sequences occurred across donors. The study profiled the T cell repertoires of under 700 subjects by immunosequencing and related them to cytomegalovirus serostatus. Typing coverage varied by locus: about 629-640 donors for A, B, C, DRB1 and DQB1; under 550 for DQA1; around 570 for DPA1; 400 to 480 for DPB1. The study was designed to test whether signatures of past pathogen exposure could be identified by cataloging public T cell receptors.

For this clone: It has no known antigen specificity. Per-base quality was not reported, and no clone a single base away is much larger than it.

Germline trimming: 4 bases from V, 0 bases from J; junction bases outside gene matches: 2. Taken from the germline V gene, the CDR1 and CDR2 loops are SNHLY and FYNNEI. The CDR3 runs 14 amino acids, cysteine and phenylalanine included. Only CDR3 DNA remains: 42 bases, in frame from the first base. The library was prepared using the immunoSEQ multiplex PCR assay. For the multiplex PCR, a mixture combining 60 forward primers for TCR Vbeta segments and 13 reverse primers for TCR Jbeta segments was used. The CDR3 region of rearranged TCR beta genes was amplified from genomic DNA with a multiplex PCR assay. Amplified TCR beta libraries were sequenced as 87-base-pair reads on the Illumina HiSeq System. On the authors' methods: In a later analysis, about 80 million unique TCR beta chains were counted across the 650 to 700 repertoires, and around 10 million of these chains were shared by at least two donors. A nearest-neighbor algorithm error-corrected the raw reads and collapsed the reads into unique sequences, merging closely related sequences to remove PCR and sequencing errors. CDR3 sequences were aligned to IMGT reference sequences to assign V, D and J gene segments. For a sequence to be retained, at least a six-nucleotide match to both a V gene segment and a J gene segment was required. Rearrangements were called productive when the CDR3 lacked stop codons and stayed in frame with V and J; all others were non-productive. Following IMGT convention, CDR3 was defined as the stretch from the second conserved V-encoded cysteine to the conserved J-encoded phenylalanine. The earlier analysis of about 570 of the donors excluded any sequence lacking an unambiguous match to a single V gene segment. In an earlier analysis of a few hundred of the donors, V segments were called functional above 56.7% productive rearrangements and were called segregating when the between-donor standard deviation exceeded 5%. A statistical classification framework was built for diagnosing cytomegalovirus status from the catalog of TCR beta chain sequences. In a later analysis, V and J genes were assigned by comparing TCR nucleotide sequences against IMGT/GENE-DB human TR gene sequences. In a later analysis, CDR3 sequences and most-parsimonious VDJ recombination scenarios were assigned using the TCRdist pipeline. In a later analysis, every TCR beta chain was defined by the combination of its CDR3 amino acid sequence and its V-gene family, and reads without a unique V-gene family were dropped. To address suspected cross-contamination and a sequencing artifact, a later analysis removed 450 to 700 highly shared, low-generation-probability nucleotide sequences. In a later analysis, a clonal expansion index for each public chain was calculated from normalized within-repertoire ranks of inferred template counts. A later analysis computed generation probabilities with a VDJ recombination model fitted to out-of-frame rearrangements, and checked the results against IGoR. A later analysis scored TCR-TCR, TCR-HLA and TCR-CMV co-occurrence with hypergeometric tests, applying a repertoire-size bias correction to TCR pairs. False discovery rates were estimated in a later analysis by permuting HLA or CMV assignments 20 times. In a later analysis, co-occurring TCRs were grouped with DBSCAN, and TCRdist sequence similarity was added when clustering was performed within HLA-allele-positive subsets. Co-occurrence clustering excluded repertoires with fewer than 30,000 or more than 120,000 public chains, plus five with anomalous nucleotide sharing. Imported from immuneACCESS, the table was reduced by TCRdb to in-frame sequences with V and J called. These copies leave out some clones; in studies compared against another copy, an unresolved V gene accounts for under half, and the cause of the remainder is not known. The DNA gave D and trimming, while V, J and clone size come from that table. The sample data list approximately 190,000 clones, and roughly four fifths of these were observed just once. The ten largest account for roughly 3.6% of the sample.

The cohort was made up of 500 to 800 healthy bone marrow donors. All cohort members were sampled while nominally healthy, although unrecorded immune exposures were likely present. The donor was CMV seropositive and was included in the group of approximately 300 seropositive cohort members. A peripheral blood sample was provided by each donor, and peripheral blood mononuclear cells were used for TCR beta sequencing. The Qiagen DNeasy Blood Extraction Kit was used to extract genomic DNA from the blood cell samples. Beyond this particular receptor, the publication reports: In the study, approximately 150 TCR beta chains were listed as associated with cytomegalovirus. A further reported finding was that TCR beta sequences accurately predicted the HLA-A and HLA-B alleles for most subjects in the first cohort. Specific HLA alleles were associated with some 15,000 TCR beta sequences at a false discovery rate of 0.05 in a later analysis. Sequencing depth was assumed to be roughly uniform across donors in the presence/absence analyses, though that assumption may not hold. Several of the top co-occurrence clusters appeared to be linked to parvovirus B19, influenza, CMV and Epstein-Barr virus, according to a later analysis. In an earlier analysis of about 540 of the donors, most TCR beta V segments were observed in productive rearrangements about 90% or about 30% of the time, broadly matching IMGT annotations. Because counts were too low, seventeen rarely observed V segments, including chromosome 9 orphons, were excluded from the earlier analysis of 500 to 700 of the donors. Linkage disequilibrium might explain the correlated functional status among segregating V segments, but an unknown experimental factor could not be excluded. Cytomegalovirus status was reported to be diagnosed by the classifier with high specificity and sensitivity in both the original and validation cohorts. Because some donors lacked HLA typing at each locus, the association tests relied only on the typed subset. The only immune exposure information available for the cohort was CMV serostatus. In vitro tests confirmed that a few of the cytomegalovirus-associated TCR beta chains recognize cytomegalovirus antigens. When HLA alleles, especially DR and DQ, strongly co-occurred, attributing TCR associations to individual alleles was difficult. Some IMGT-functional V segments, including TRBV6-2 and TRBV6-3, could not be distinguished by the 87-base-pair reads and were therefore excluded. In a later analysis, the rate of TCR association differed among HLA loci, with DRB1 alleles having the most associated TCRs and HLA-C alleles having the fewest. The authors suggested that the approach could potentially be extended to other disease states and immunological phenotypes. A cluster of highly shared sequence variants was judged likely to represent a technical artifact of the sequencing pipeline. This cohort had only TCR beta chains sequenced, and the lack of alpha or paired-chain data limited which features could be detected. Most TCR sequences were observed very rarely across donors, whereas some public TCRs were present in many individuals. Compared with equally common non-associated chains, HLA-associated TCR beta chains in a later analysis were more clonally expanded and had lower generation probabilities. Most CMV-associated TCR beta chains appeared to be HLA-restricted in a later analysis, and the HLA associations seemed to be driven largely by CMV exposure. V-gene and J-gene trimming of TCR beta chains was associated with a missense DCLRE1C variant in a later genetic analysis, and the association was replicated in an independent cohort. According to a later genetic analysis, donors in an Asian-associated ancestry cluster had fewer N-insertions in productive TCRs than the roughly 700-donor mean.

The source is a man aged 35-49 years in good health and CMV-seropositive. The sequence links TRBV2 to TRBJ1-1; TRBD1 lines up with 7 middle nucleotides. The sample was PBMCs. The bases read TGTGCCAGCAGTGGACAGGGTTTGAACACTGAAGCTTTCTTT. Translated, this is CASSGQGLNTEAFF.